The source of this T cell receptor beta chain is a study of blood T cell repertoires in COVID-19. The germline V gene has CDR1 KGHDR and CDR2 SFDVKD. The CDR3 spans 14 residues. V lost 4 bases to trimming and J lost 6 bases, with 13 bases between them. Sequencing used immunoSEQ multiplex PCR; TCRdb keeps in-frame clones, though not all of them. The sample carries 88,000 or so clones, around 88% recorded once. Sequencing used PBMCs or T cells enriched from blood (not recorded which). The chain couples TRBV24-1 to TRBJ2-3; D gene ambiguous. This clonotype was obtained from a woman in her forties or fifties with acute COVID-19. This chain's CDR3 is CATSDSDGPDTQYF. In DNA, the CDR3 is TGTGCCACCAGTGACTCCGATGGCCCGGATACGCAGTATTTT.